These 4 T cell receptor beta chains were all obtained from the same sample, sequenced in a study of T cell responses to AZD1222 COVID-19 vaccine. Profiling relied on immunoSEQ multiplex PCR, and the TCRdb table lists in-frame clones only, not all of them. Of roughly 150,000 clones listed, around 92% are singletons. The sample in question was peripheral blood, obtained on day 0 of AZD1222 vaccination. These receptors were obtained from an adult in good health.

V is TRBV3-1 (or the pseudogene TRBV3-2) and J is TRBJ2-4; weak D call: TRBD2 (5 bases). Trimming pared 3 bases from V and 3 bases from J, leaving 9 bases between. Germline values: CDR1 LGHDT, CDR2 YNNKEL (reference sequence). This CDR3 region has 14 residues. This CDR3 reads CASSQNRDKNIQYF. The CDR3 DNA sequence: TGTGCCAGCAGCCAGAACCGGGACAAAAACATTCAGTACTTC.

The rearrangement joins TRBV12-5 to TRBJ2-3; weak D call: TRBD2 (6 bases). V was trimmed by 1 base and J by 6 bases, leaving 11 bases between them. The CDR3 is 14 residues long. CDR1 LGHNT and CDR2 FRNRAP come from the germline V gene. The CDR3 here is CASGLAGAGDTQYF. The CDR3 DNA is TGTGCTAGTGGTTTGGCGGGAGCTGGGGATACGCAGTATTTT.

CDR3 in DNA: TGTGCCAGCAGTTTATCTGTTCGGCCTAACACTGAAGCTTTCTTT. This codes for CASSLSVRPNTEAFF. The chain is built from TRBV28 and TRBJ1-1; no firm D call. CDR1 is MDHEN, CDR2 SYDVKM, per germline. This CDR3 is 15 amino acids long. V lost 1 base, J lost 2 bases, and 11 bases lay in between.

CDR3 DNA sequence: TGTGCCAGCGCCGGTCGCCTCTGGGCGACAGATACGCAGTATTTT. Protein: CASAGRLWATDTQYF. This chain connects TRBV7-9 to TRBJ2-3, with D unresolved. This CDR3 has 15 residues. CDR1 is SEHNR and CDR2 is FQNEAQ in the germline V gene (reference sequence). V lost 8 bases and J 3 bases, leaving 18 bases between the germline ends.